The clone carrying this T cell receptor beta chain occurred many times. Its specificity is unknown. Newly diagnosed hyperthyroidism patients aged 18 to 65 years had disease lasting under 2 months. The source of the sample is a study of T cells in Graves' hyperthyroidism and ophthalmopathy. Study-wide background: Initial diagnosis, before any treatment, was when peripheral blood was collected. Study-wide results and limits: Most clonotypes expanded in the thyroid (above 0.001) were also present in blood. The model identified upcoming ophthalmopathy a median 6.5 months ahead of onset.

TCR beta CDR3 regions were amplified from RNA. The HTBI primer set drove a first-round RT-PCR of the TCR CDR3. TCRdb re-called the multiplex PCR reads with MiXCR, one entry per CDR3 protein. The table shows hundreds of thousands of distinct CDR3 sequences, with less than 15% occurring only once. Trimming cost V 2 bases and J 5 bases, with 16 bases left between them. Germline V lookup: CDR1 MDHEN, CDR2 SYDVKM. This CDR3 is built from 15 residues. The rearrangement links TRBV28 to TRBJ2-7; TRBD2 might be the D (6 bases). The TCR originated in a woman between 35 and 50 years old with Graves' hyperthyroidism. The sequencing input was blood. The CDR3 region has the DNA TGTGCCAGCAGTTTAGGTGGGGGAGGTACCGACGAGCAGTACTTC. Translating it yields CASSLGGGGTDEQYF.